This TCR beta chain derives from a study of shared clonotypes between healthy human individuals. General study findings and limits: For sorted subsets, rarefaction showed incomplete sequencing despite large depth. A limitation of the genetic and exposure-history diversity represented arose from few donors.

CDR1 and CDR2 from the germline V gene are MNHNS and SASEGT. Trimming took 4 bases from V and 2 from J, leaving 8 bases between them. The CDR3 length is 13 residues. In the original analysis: ImmunoSEQ output lacked quality scores and full-length reads, limiting matched filtering. Assay: immunoSEQ multiplex PCR; the TCRdb copy retains only in-frame clones and omits some. V and J calls and clone size are as listed in that table; D and trimming were resolved from the DNA. The profile shows a few million clones, 85% to 95% of them singletons. Adult Caucasians living in Nashville, Tennessee made up all of the donors. As regards this clone: Its antigen is not identified.

The receptor was derived from a man aged 18 to 30 in good health. Some clones in this sample may be carry-over from other donors' samples. The sample was naive CD4+ T cells from PBMCs. Subset denoted: CD45RA+ positively selected. The rearrangement joins TRBV6-1 to TRBJ1-2, with TRBD1 as a possible D gene (5 bases). DNA of the CDR3: TGTGCCAGCAGTGCACAGGTAAACTATGGCTACACCTTC. It specifies CASSAQVNYGYTF.